Listed here are 15 T cell receptor beta chains from one sample, sequenced in a study of blood T cell repertoires in COVID-19. Sequencing was performed with immunoSEQ multiplex PCR; in TCRdb, only in-frame clones are kept and a portion is missing. The sample contains approximately 150,000 clones, 80% to 90% of which appear only once. Sequenced sample: peripheral blood. The receptors were sampled from a man in his sixties with active or convalescent COVID-19.

The gene calls are TRBV13 and TRBJ1-1; 10 nucleotides align to TRBD1. This CDR3 region has 14 residues. V was pared by 4 bases and J by 5 bases, with 4 bases of the junction left unmatched. Germline loops: CDR1 PRHDT, CDR2 FYEKMQ (reference sequence). DNA for the CDR3: TGTGCCAGCAGCTATGACAGGGGGCGGACTGAAGCTTTCTTT. This codes for CASSYDRGRTEAFF.

V and J are TRBV19 and TRBJ2-3, with D possibly being TRBD1 (6 bases). The CDR3 loop spans 19 amino acids. From germline, CDR1 is LNHDA and CDR2 SQIVND (reference sequence). V was pared by 2 bases and J by 6 bases, with 27 bases between. The CDR3 coding sequence is TGTGCCAGTAGTATAAGGGCCCGCGGTTGGACCACTCAGGGGGATACGCAGTATTTT. It specifies CASSIRARGWTTQGDTQYF.

A few counts support this clone. This chain connects TRBV11-2 to TRBJ2-1; D ambiguous. This CDR3 region has 12 residues. Germline V lookup: CDR1 SGHAT, CDR2 FQNNGV. Trimming cost V 1 base and J 12 bases, with 10 bases left between them. The CDR3 reads CASSLGARSQFF. For the CDR3, the DNA is TGTGCCAGCAGCTTAGGAGCGAGATCGCAGTTCTTC.

The chain links TRBV5-6 to TRBJ2-7; 9 bases fit TRBD1. The CDR3 has 15 residues. Per the germline V gene, CDR1 is SGHDT and CDR2 is YYEEEE. J was trimmed by 3 bases and V by 3 bases; bases with no gene match: 7. CDR3 protein: CASSSPGTGHYEQYV. Written as DNA, the CDR3 is TGTGCCAGCAGCTCACCCGGGACAGGGCACTACGAGCAGTACGTC.

This chain joins TRBV11-3 and TRBJ1-1; no firm D call. The CDR3 extends over 15 amino acids. V was pared by 3 bases and J by 0 bases, with 11 bases between. Germline V gene lookup returns CDR1 SGHNT and CDR2 YENEEA. The CDR3 sequence is CASSLGRHLNTEAFF. Here the CDR3 DNA reads TGTGCCAGCAGCTTGGGTAGACATCTGAACACTGAAGCTTTCTTT.

The DNA for the CDR3 is TGTGCCACCAGCGCGACAGGGAGCAATCAGCCCCAGCATTTT. Amino acids: CATSATGSNQPQHF. The chain couples TRBV15 to TRBJ1-5, with 7 bases lining up with TRBD1. V lost 5 bases, J lost 1 base, and 2 bases stayed unmatched. CDR3 size: 14 residues. Germline assignment: CDR1 LNHNV and CDR2 YYDKDF (reference sequence).

This clone has a handful of counts. Other DNA sequences from this sample encode an identical CDR3 as well. J is TRBJ1-6 and V is TRBV18; no clear D gene. Germline V gives CDR1 KGHSH, CDR2 LQKENI. This CDR3 spans 13 amino acids. V lost 2 bases and J lost 7, with 6 bases in between. The CDR3 sequence is CASSPAGNSPLHF. The CDR3 bases are TGTGCCAGCTCACCAGCGGGGAATTCACCCCTCCACTTT.

CDR3 coding DNA: TGTGCCAGCAGTCCCCAAGGACAGGGTTCTGGGGCCAACGTCCTGACTTTC. Translating gives CASSPQGQGSGANVLTF. The chain carries TRBV6-2 or TRBV6-3 and TRBJ2-6, with 8 positions matching TRBD1. Trimming took 5 bases from V and 1 from J; bases not matched to a gene: 7. CDR1 is MNHEY, CDR2 SVGEGT, per germline. The CDR3 is 17 residues long.

The V and J genes are TRBV30 and TRBJ1-1; TRBD1 might be the D (6 bases). V was clipped by 0 bases and J by 9 bases, with 11 bases between them. Germline CDR1 GTSNPN, CDR2 SVGIG (reference sequence). The CDR3 length is 12 residues. The CDR3: CAWSVSGVKAFF. The CDR3 nucleotides read TGTGCCTGGAGTGTTTCAGGGGTGAAAGCTTTCTTT.

This clone was found once. The chain is built from TRBV21-1 and TRBJ2-3; TRBD2, the table's D call, lacks a check against the DNA. TRBV21-1 is deemed a pseudogene. The CDR3 runs 13 residues. The chain's CDR3 is CASSKGGTSPQYF. CDR3 DNA: TGTGCCAGCAGCAAAGGGGGGACTAGTCCGCAGTATTTT.

This sequence joins TRBV4-3 and TRBJ1-2; tentatively, D is TRBD1 (5 bases). Trimming left V 0 bases short and J 4 bases short, with 9 bases between. This CDR3 has 14 amino acids. Germline V CDR1 and CDR2: LGHNA, YSLEER. The CDR3: CASSQDGDFYGYTF. The CDR3 region has the DNA TGCGCCAGCAGCCAAGATGGGGACTTCTATGGCTACACCTTC.

This clone has just a few counts. The rearrangement links TRBV3-1 (or the pseudogene TRBV3-2) to TRBJ1-3; D call uncertain. V lost 3 bases to trimming and J lost 0 bases, with 9 bases between them. The CDR3 is 15 residues long. Looked up from germline, CDR1 is LGHDT and CDR2 is YNNKEL (reference sequence). CDR3 DNA: TGTGCCAGCAGCCAGAGCAGGCACTCTGGAAACACCATATATTTT. Translation: CASSQSRHSGNTIYF.

The rearrangement links TRBV12-3 or TRBV12-4 to TRBJ1-1; 9 bases fit TRBD1. The V gene end was trimmed by 5 bases and the J gene end by 4 bases; junction bases not matched to a gene: 2. The CDR3 spans 13 residues. The CDR3 loop reads CASSDRGATEAFF. The CDR3 DNA is TGTGCCAGCAGTGACAGGGGGGCCACTGAAGCTTTCTTT.

The V call is TRBV2, the J call TRBJ2-1; D is unclear. Germline CDR1 and CDR2: SNHLY and FYNNEI. The CDR3 is made up of 14 amino acids. Trimming shortened V by 2 bases and J by 0 bases, and 5 bases separated the two germline ends. CDR3 coding DNA: TGTGCCAGCAGTGAACTCCTCTCCTACAATGAGCAGTTCTTC. Translation: CASSELLSYNEQFF.

V gene TRBV21-1 combines with J gene TRBJ2-7; the tabulated D call, TRBD2, remains unverified against the DNA. TRBV21-1 is a pseudogene locus. This CDR3 comprises 20 residues. The CDR3 is CASSKERSLAGGPDTKEQYV. CDR3 nucleotide sequence: TGTGCCAGCAGCAAAGAGCGCTCACTAGCGGGAGGGCCAGATACTAAGGAGCAGTACGTC.